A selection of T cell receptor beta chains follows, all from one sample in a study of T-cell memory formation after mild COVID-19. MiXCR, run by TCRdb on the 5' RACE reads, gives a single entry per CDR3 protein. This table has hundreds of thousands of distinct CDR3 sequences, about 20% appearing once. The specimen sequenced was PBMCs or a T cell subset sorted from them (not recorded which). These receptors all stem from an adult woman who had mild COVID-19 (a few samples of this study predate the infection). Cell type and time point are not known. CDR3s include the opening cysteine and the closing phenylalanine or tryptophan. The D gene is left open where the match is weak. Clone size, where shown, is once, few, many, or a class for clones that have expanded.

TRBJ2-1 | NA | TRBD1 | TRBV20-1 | CSASEGASYNEQFF | TGCAGTGCTAGTGAGGGGGCCTCCTACAATGAGCAGTTCTTC
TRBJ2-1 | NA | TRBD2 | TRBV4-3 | CASSQEGLASNEQFF | TGCGCCAGCAGCCAAGAGGGACTAGCGAGCAATGAGCAGTTCTTC
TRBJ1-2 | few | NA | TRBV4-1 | CASSRQGQGPLYGYTF | TGCGCCAGCAGCCGACAAGGTCAGGGTCCCCTCTATGGCTACACCTTC
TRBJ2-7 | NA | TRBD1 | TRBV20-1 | CSAWDRLSYEQYF | TGCAGTGCTTGGGACAGACTCTCCTACGAGCAGTACTTC
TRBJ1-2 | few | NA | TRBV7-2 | CASRDSPNYGYTF | TGTGCCAGCCGGGACTCACCTAACTATGGCTACACCTTC
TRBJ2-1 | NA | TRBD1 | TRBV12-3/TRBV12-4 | CASSLRTGGIEQFF | TGTGCCAGCAGTTTAAGAACAGGGGGCATTGAGCAGTTCTTC
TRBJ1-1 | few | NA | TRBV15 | CATSRPNEMGNTEAFF | TGTGCCACCAGCAGACCCAACGAGATGGGAAACACTGAAGCTTTCTTT
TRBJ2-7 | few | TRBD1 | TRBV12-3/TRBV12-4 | CASSETGGWYEQYF | TGTGCCAGCAGTGAAACAGGGGGCTGGTACGAGCAGTACTTC
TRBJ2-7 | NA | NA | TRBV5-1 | CASRDKPGLPMQYF | TGCGCCAGCAGGGATAAACCGGGACTCCCCATGCAGTACTTC
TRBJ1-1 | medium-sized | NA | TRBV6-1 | CASSGAGLGWTEAFF | TGTGCCAGCAGTGGGGCAGGGTTAGGATGGACTGAAGCTTTCTTT
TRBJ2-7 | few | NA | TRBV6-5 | CASSYVAGRYEQYF | TGTGCCAGCAGTTACGTTGCAGGCCGCTACGAGCAGTACTTC
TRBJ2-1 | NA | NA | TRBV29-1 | CSVANGRGSYNEQFF | TGCAGCGTTGCAAACGGGAGAGGCTCCTACAATGAGCAGTTCTTC
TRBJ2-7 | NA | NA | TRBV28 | CASLSYGGGHEQYF | TGTGCCAGCCTCTCCTATGGGGGGGGGCACGAGCAGTACTTC
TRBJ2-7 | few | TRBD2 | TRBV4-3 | CASSHLAGGPHEQYF | TGCGCCAGCAGCCACTTAGCGGGAGGGCCCCACGAGCAGTACTTC
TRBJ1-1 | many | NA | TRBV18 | CASSPVGNTEAFF | TGTGCCAGCTCACCGGTTGGAAACACTGAAGCTTTCTTT
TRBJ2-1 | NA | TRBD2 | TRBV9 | CASSPEREVINEQFF | TGTGCCAGCAGCCCAGAGCGGGAGGTGATCAATGAGCAGTTCTTC
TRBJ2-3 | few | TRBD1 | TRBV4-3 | CASSHRDRGYGADTQYF | TGCGCCAGCAGCCACCGGGACAGGGGATATGGGGCAGATACGCAGTATTTT
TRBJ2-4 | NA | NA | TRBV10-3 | CAISDGPGTKNIQYF | TGTGCCATCAGTGATGGTCCAGGGACCAAAAACATTCAGTACTTC
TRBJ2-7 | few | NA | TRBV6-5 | CASSWGSTSTREQYF | TGTGCCAGCAGTTGGGGCTCGACCTCCACTCGGGAGCAGTACTTC
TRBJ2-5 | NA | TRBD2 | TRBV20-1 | CSAPPAGAQETQYF | TGCAGTGCTCCCCCAGCGGGAGCCCAAGAGACCCAGTACTTC
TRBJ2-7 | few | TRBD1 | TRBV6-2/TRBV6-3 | CASTEDGTGSYEQYF | TGTGCCAGCACCGAAGACGGGACAGGCTCCTACGAGCAGTACTTC
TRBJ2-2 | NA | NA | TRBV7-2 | CASSFYLRTDNTGELFF | TGTGCCAGCAGCTTTTATCTTCGGACCGATAACACCGGGGAGCTGTTTTTT
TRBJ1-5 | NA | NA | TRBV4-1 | CASSQATGTQYAQHF | TGCGCCAGCAGCCAAGCCACCGGGACACAATATGCCCAGCATTTT
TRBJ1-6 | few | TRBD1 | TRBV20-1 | CSARAKPGQGSPLHF | TGCAGTGCTAGAGCCAAGCCGGGACAGGGTTCACCCCTCCACTTT
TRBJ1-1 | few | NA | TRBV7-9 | CASSLVGEGAFF | TGTGCCAGCAGCTTAGTAGGCGAAGGGGCTTTCTTT
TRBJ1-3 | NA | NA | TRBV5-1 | CASSFGTAGNTIYF | TGCGCCAGCAGCTTCGGGACGGCTGGAAACACCATATATTTT
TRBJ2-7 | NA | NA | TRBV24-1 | CATKHEQYF | TGTGCCACCAAACACGAGCAGTACTTC
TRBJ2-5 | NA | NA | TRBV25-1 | CASSDTFQETQYF | TGTGCCAGCAGTGACACATTCCAAGAGACCCAGTACTTC
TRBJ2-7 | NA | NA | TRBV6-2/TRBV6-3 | CASSYSPGALTRTYEQYF | TGTGCCAGCAGTTACTCTCCAGGGGCCTTGACTAGGACCTACGAGCAGTACTTC
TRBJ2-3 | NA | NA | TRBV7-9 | CASSLALVGRGPGTDTQYF | TGTGCCAGCAGCTTAGCGCTTGTCGGTCGGGGTCCAGGCACAGATACGCAGTATTTT
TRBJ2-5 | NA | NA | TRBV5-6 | CASSLAGQVQETQYF | TGTGCCAGCAGCTTGGCGGGACAAGTCCAAGAGACCCAGTACTTC
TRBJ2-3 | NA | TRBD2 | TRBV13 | CASSLHTGGDTQYF | TGTGCCAGCAGCTTACATACGGGAGGGGATACGCAGTATTTT
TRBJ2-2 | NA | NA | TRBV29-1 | CSVDCDTGELFF | TGCAGCGTTGACTGTGACACCGGGGAGCTGTTTTTT
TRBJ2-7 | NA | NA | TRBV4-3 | CASSQVGTRALYF | TGCGCCAGCAGCCAAGTAGGGACACGGGCCTTGTACTTC
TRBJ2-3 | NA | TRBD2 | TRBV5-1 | CASSPDGGAFTDTQYF | TGCGCCAGCAGCCCTGACGGGGGGGCGTTCACAGATACGCAGTATTTT
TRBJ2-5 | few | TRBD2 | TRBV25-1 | CASSGRAGPRSSGQETQYF | TGTGCCAGCAGTGGGCGAGCAGGGCCTAGGTCTAGCGGCCAAGAGACCCAGTACTTC
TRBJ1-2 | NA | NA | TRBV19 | CASSTTVSTSYGYTF | TGTGCCAGTAGTACCACAGTTTCTACCTCTTATGGCTACACCTTC
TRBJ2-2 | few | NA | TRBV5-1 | CASSRSGGAGTGELFF | TGCGCCAGCAGCCGTTCGGGGGGCGCGGGCACCGGGGAGCTGTTTTTT
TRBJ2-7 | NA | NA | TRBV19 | CASSMDSTYEQYF | TGTGCCAGTAGTATGGACAGCACCTACGAGCAGTACTTC
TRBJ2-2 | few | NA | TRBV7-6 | CASSPESPLNTGELFF | TGTGCCAGCAGCCCAGAGAGCCCCCTTAACACCGGGGAGCTGTTTTTT
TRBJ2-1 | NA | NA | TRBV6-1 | CASSEIGSYNEQFF | TGTGCCAGCAGTGAGATTGGCTCCTACAATGAGCAGTTCTTC
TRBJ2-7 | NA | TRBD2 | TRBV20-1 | CSARGLFYEQYF | TGCAGTGCCCGGGGACTATTCTACGAGCAGTACTTC
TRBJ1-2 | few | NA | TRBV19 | CASSYRSYGYTF | TGTGCCAGTAGTTACAGGAGCTATGGCTACACCTTC
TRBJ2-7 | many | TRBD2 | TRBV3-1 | CASSQDRKLAGGQQYF | TGTGCCAGCAGCCAAGATCGTAAACTAGCGGGGGGGCAGCAGTACTTC
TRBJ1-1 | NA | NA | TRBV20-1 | CSARETGRGRTEAFF | TGCAGTGCTAGAGAAACAGGGCGGGGACGGACTGAAGCTTTCTTT
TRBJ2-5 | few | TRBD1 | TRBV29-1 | CSVGGTGEETQYF | TGCAGCGTTGGCGGGACAGGGGAAGAGACCCAGTACTTC
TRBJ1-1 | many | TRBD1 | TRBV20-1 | CSARDRGHTEAFF | TGCAGTGCTAGGGACAGGGGCCACACTGAAGCTTTCTTT
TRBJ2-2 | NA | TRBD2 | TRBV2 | CAIDKRTQGLAGGTGELFF | TGTGCCATCGACAAGAGGACGCAGGGACTAGCGGGCGGCACCGGGGAGCTGTTTTTT
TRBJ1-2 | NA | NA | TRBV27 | CASSLNEGYGYTF | TGTGCCAGCAGTTTAAATGAAGGCTATGGCTACACCTTC
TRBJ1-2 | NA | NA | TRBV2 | CASSETEDYGYTF | TGTGCCAGCAGTGAAACAGAGGACTATGGCTACACCTTC